A single sample is the source of the 20 T cell receptor beta chains below, sequenced in a study of blood T cell repertoires in COVID-19. Assay: immunoSEQ multiplex PCR; the TCRdb copy retains only in-frame clones and omits some. Among approximately 190,000 clones listed, about 80% were seen once. Specimen: peripheral blood. The receptors come from a man aged 60-69 years with acute or convalescent COVID-19.

This clone was counted once. Other DNA sequences within the sample encode an identical CDR3. The V gene is TRBV11-2, the J gene TRBJ2-7; 7 bases map to TRBD2. The CDR3 loop spans 14 amino acids. Trimming took 1 base from V and 2 from J; bases not matched to a gene: 2. Germline values: CDR1 SGHAT, CDR2 FQNNGV. Here the CDR3 DNA reads TGTGCCAGCAGCTTAGGGCTAGCGGCCTACGAGCAGTACTTC. It codes for CASSLGLAAYEQYF.

The J gene is TRBJ2-3, the V gene TRBV7-7; D might be TRBD2 (6 bases). Per the germline V gene, CDR1 is SSHAT and CDR2 is FNYEAQ (reference sequence). Deletions cut 5 bases from V and 1 base from J, with 13 bases between. There are 15 residues in the CDR3. CDR3 in DNA: TGTGCCAGCAGCGACGGGACTTGGGGCACAGATACGCAGTATTTT. As protein: CASSDGTWGTDTQYF.

This chain uses TRBV6-1 with TRBJ1-1, with D hard to call. The CDR3 is 11 residues long. V was cut by 2 bases and J by 8 bases, with 6 bases left in between. The germline CDR1 and CDR2 sequences are MNHNS and SASEGT. CDR3 nucleotide sequence: TGTGCCAGCAGTGAAATAGAGGAAGCTTTCTTT. Its translation is CASSEIEEAFF.

This chain links TRBV6-7 with TRBJ2-7; D may be TRBD2 (6 bases). TRBV6-7 is known as an ORF, though its function is uncertain. The V and J ends lost 2 bases and 2 bases respectively, with 16 bases between them. There are 16 residues in the CDR3. CDR3 amino acids: CASSYGAGSLTYEQYF. CDR3 nucleotides: TGTGCCAGCAGTTACGGGGCGGGGTCCCTTACCTACGAGCAGTACTTC.

The J gene is TRBJ1-5, the V gene TRBV19, with a weak D call TRBD1 (6 bases). The CDR3 extends over 16 amino acids. V dropped 7 bases and J dropped 3 bases, with 19 bases sitting between them. Germline V gene lookup returns CDR1 LNHDA and CDR2 SQIVND (reference sequence). The CDR3 DNA follows: TGTGCCAGTAAGGGAACAGGGAAGGGGAACAATCAGCCCCAGCATTTT. It is translated as CASKGTGKGNNQPQHF. The full variable domain, with the rest looked up from reference TRBV19 and TRBJ1-5, is DGGITQSPKYLFRKEGQNVTLSCEQNLNHDAMYWYRQDPGQGLRLIYYSQIVNDFQKGDIAEGYSVSREKKESFPLTVTSAQKNPTAFYLCASKGTGKGNNQPQHFGDGTRLSIL.

V and J are TRBV5-6 and TRBJ1-5; 10 positions match TRBD1. Germline CDR1 reads SGHDT; CDR2 reads YYEEEE. After removal of 0 bases from V and 6 bases from J, the junction contained 3 bases not matched to a gene. The CDR3 consists of 15 residues. CDR3 in amino acids: CASSLAGTGAQPQHF. The CDR3 nucleotides read TGTGCCAGCAGCTTGGCAGGGACAGGGGCTCAGCCCCAGCATTTT.

This clone was seen at least ten times. The rearrangement uses TRBV12-3 or TRBV12-4 and TRBJ2-3, with D possibly matching TRBD1 (6 bases). Trimming cost V 8 bases and J 7 bases, with 13 bases left between them. The CDR3 has 12 amino acids. CDR3 loop: CASGGGRNTQYF. CDR3 in DNA: TGTGCCAGCGGGGGCGGTCGAAATACGCAGTATTTT.

V gene TRBV5-1 combines with J gene TRBJ2-3; TRBD2 aligns across 15 bases. V lost 0 bases, J lost 0 bases, and 2 bases stayed unmatched. The CDR3 contains 18 residues. Per germline, CDR1 SGHRS and CDR2 YFSETQ. The CDR3 loop is CASSLGGLAGGSTDTQYF. The CDR3 bases are TGCGCCAGCAGCTTGGGGGGACTAGCGGGAGGAAGCACAGATACGCAGTATTTT.

This clone was recorded once. The chain is built from TRBV5-1 and TRBJ2-2; TRBD1 might be the D (6 bases). Trimming removed 4 bases at V and 2 bases at J, with 12 bases between. CDR1 and CDR2 from the germline V gene are SGHRS and YFSETQ. The CDR3 spans 15 residues. CDR3 DNA sequence: TGCGCCAGCAGCAGTGGACAGAGCAACACCGGGGAGCTGTTTTTT. Amino acid sequence: CASSSGQSNTGELFF.

This chain joins TRBV6-6 and TRBJ1-5; D gene ambiguous. The CDR3 has 14 amino acids. Looked up from germline, CDR1 is MNHNY and CDR2 is SVGAGI (reference sequence). The V end was cut by 5 bases, the J end by 1 base, with 9 bases between. The CDR3 nucleotides read TGTGCCAGCAGTCCCCCGGGGAGCAATCAGCCCCAGCATTTT. Protein: CASSPPGSNQPQHF.

This rearrangement joins TRBV4-3 to TRBJ2-3; 14 positions agree with TRBD2. Looked up from germline, CDR1 is LGHNA and CDR2 is YSLEER. The CDR3 length is 14 residues. V was pared by 4 bases and J by 10 bases, with 4 bases of the junction left unmatched. CDR3 DNA sequence: TGCGCCAGCAGCCCAGAGACTAGCGGGGGGGCGCAGTATTTT. The encoded protein is CASSPETSGGAQYF.

The chain employs TRBV27 and TRBJ2-7; a possible D gene is TRBD2 (5 bases). This CDR3 contains 16 residues. Per the germline V gene, CDR1 is MNHEY and CDR2 is SMNVEV (reference sequence). Deletions cut 0 bases from V and 2 bases from J, with 14 bases between. In nucleotides, the CDR3 is TGTGCCAGCAGTTTATCGTTTGGGGAGTACGCCTACGAGCAGTACTTC. Protein sequence: CASSLSFGEYAYEQYF.

The J gene is TRBJ2-5, the V gene TRBV7-9, with 9 bases lining up with TRBD1. The CDR3 length is 15 residues. The trim removed 2 bases at V and 4 bases at J, leaving 5 bases unmatched. CDR1 is SEHNR and CDR2 is FQNEAQ in the germline V gene (reference sequence). The CDR3 DNA follows: TGTGCCAGCAGCTTAATGGCGGGACAGGGAGAGACCCAGTACTTC. The encoded protein is CASSLMAGQGETQYF.

The chain combines TRBV28 with TRBJ2-1; TRBD2 might be the D (6 bases). The CDR3 is 14 residues long. Between the trimmed V and J ends, which lost 11 bases and 0 bases, there was a span of 14 bases. CDR1 and CDR2 from the germline V gene are MDHEN and SYDVKM. In nucleotides, the CDR3 is TGTGCCGCGACCGGGACTCTCTCCTACAATGAGCAGTTCTTC. This encodes CAATGTLSYNEQFF.

There are many counts of this clone. The V call is TRBV7-3, the J call TRBJ2-7; 7 bases fit TRBD2. The CDR3 has 13 amino acids. Germline trimming cut 2 bases from V and 3 bases from J; bases unmatched to any gene: 1. From germline, CDR1 is SGHTA and CDR2 FQGTGA. In DNA form, the CDR3 reads TGTGCCAGCAGCTTAGGCGGGGGCTACGAGCAGTACTTC. Translated: CASSLGGGYEQYF.

This chain uses TRBV15 with TRBJ2-5; 7 nucleotides match TRBD1. Trimming took 8 bases from V and 1 from J; bases not matched to a gene: 4. The CDR3 runs to 13 residues. The germline CDR1 and CDR2 sequences are LNHNV and YYDKDF (reference sequence). This CDR3 is CATGAGGQETQYF. CDR3 sequence (DNA): TGTGCCACCGGGGCAGGGGGCCAAGAGACCCAGTACTTC.

As to this clone: At the DNA level, this CDR3 is encoded by other sequences in the same sample as well. V and J are TRBV6-5 and TRBJ1-2; TRBD1 might be the D (6 bases). The CDR3 consists of 12 residues. Trimming stripped 4 bases from V and 4 bases from J, with 7 bases between. Germline values: CDR1 MNHEY, CDR2 SVGAGI. CDR3 residues: CASSSDSYGYTF. The CDR3 DNA reads TGTGCCAGCAGTTCGGACAGCTATGGCTACACCTTC.

The chain is built from TRBV2 and TRBJ2-7; 9 bases are a match to TRBD1. With 5 bases clipped from V and 5 bases from J, the junction kept 7 bases outside the gene matches. The V gene's germline CDR1 is SNHLY and CDR2 FYNNEI. This CDR3 has 14 amino acids. CDR3 protein: CASSPPTGGNEQYF. CDR3 sequence (DNA): TGTGCCAGCAGTCCACCGACAGGGGGGAACGAGCAGTACTTC.

As to this clone: In the same sample, other DNA sequences code for this CDR3. This chain uses TRBV24-1 with TRBJ1-1; tentative D call: TRBD1 (5 bases). V lost 4 bases to trimming and J lost 5 bases, with 7 bases between them. The CDR3 covers 12 residues. Germline CDR1 is KGHDR and CDR2 is SFDVKD. CDR3 nucleotide sequence: TGTGCCACCAGTGACCCAGGGACTGAAGCTTTCTTT. The encoded protein is CATSDPGTEAFF.

This clone was observed a few times. V is TRBV19 and J is TRBJ1-5; 7 bases are shared with TRBD1. Germline lookup yields CDR1 LNHDA and CDR2 SQIVND (reference sequence). The V segment lost 6 bases and the J segment 4 bases; nucleotides outside the gene matches: 9. This CDR3 is built from 15 residues. The CDR3 DNA reads as TGTGCCAGTAGACCCGACAGGGTCCGGAATCAGCCCCAGCATTTT. Translation: CASRPDRVRNQPQHF.